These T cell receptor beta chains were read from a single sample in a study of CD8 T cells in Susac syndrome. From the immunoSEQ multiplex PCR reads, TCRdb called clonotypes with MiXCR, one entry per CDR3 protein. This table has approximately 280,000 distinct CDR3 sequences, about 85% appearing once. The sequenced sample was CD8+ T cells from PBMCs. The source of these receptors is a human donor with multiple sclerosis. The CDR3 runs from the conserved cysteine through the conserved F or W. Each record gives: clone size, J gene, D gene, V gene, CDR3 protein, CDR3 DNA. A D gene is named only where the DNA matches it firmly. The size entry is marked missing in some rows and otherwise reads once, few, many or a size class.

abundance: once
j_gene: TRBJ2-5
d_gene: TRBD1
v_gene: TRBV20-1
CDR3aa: CSADPDRAQETQYF
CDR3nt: TGCAGTGCTGATCCTGACAGGGCCCAAGAGACCCAGTACTTC

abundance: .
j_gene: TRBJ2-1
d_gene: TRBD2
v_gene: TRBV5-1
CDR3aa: CASSFRTSGRSDEQFF
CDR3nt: TGCGCCAGCAGCTTCCGGACTAGCGGGAGGTCAGATGAGCAGTTCTTC

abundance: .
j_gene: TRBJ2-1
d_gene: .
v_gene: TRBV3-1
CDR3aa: CASSQEAVSYNEQFF
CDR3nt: TGTGCCAGCAGCCAAGAGGCTGTCTCCTACAATGAGCAGTTCTTC

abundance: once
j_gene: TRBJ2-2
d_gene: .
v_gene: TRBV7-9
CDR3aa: CASSLVTGSTGELFF
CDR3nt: TGTGCCAGCAGCTTAGTGACGGGCTCCACCGGGGAGCTGTTTTTT

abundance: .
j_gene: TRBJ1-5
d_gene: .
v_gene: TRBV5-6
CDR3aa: CASSVGTGQPQHF
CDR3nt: TGTGCCAGCAGCGTCGGTACGGGGCAGCCCCAGCATTTT

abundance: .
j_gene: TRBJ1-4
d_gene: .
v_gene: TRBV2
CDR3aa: CASNVNEKLFF
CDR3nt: TGTGCCAGCAACGTAAATGAAAAACTGTTTTTT

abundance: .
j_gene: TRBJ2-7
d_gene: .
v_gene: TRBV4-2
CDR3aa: CASSQESGELPREQYF
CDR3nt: TGTGCCAGCAGCCAAGAGTCGGGGGAGTTGCCTCGCGAGCAGTACTTC

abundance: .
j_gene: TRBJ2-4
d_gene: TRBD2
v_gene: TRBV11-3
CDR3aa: CASSFSSGRALGIQYF
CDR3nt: TGTGCCAGCAGCTTTTCCAGCGGGAGGGCTCTCGGCATTCAGTACTTC

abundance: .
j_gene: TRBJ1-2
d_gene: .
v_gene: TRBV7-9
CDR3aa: CASSLSYGSGANYGYTF
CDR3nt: TGTGCCAGCAGTTTATCGTATGGCTCCGGGGCTAACTATGGCTACACCTTC

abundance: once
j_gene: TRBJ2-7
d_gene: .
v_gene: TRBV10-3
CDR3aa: CAISGGLTGPPYEQYF
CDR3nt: TGTGCCATCAGTGGGGGTCTGACAGGCCCTCCTTACGAGCAGTACTTC

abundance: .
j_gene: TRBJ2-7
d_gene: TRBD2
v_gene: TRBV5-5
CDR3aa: CASSLVPSGSPNEQYF
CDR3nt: TGTGCCAGCAGCTTGGTCCCTAGCGGGAGTCCCAACGAGCAGTACTTC

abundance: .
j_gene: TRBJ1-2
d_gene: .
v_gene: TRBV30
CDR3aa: CAWMSGGDYGYTF
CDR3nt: TGTGCCTGGATGTCTGGGGGCGACTATGGCTACACCTTC

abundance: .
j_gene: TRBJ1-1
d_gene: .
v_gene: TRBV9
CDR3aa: CASSVEAGARLGYSEAFF
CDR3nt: TGTGCCAGCAGCGTAGAGGCAGGGGCAAGGCTCGGGTACTCTGAAGCTTTCTTT

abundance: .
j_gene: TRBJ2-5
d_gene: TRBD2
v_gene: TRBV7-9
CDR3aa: CASSRTSMETQYF
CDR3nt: TGTGCCAGCAGCCGGACTAGTATGGAGACCCAGTACTTC

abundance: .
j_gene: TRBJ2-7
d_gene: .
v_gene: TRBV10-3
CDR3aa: CAISLGPPNEQYF
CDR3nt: TGTGCCATCAGTCTAGGTCCTCCCAACGAGCAGTACTTC

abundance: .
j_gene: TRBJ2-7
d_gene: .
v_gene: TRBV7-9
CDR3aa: CASSLPSSGMGYGQYF
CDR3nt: TGTGCCAGCAGCTTACCCTCGTCGGGGATGGGGTACGGGCAGTACTTC

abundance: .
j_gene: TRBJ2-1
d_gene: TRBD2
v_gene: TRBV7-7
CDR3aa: CASSLWLAGENEQFF
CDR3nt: TGTGCTAGCAGCCTTTGGCTAGCGGGAGAGAATGAGCAGTTCTTC

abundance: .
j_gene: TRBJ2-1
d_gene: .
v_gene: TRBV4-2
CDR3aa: CASSQGGEGDNEQFF
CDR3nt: TGTGCCAGCAGCCAAGGGGGGGAGGGGGACAATGAGCAGTTCTTC

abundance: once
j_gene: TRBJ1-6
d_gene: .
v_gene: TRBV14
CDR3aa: CASQTSRRGAGSPLHF
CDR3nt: TGTGCCAGCCAAACCTCACGGCGCGGCGCGGGTTCACCCCTCCACTTT

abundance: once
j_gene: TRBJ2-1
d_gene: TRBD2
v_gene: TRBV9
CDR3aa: CASSVRTSGRNFNEQFF
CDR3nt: TGTGCCAGCAGCGTACGGACTAGCGGGAGAAATTTCAATGAGCAGTTCTTC

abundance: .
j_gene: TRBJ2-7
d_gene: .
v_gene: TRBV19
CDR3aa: CASSSEGSPLYEQYF
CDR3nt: TGTGCCAGTAGTAGTGAGGGGAGCCCTCTCTACGAGCAGTACTTC

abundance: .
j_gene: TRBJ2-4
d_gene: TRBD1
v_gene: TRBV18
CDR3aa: CASSHDRGAHIQYF
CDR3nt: TGTGCCAGCTCCCACGACAGGGGAGCACACATTCAGTACTTC

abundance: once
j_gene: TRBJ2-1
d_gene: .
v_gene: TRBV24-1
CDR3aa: CATSDFLAGASSYNEQFF
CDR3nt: TGTGCCACCAGTGATTTTCTGGCCGGAGCGAGCTCCTACAATGAGCAGTTCTTC

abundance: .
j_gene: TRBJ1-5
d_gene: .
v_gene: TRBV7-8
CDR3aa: CASSLASGGAYQPQHF
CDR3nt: TGTGCCAGCAGCTTAGCATCTGGGGGGGCTTATCAGCCCCAGCATTTT

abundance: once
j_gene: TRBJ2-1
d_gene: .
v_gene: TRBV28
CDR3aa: CASSLLYSLGERSYNEQFF
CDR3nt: TGTGCCAGCAGTTTACTTTATTCGTTGGGGGAACGGTCCTACAATGAGCAGTTCTTC

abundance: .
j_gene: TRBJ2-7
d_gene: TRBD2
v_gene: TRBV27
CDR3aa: CASSRMTSLDEQYF
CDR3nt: TGTGCCAGCAGTCGCATGACTAGCCTGGACGAGCAGTACTTC

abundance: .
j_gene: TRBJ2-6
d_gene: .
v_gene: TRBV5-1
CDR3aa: CASNERALSGANVLTF
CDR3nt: TGCGCCAGCAATGAGCGGGCTCTCTCTGGGGCCAACGTCCTGACTTTC

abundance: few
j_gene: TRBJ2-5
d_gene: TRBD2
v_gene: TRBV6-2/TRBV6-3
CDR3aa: CASWTRRVGETQYF
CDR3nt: TGTGCCAGCTGGACTAGACGTGTAGGGGAGACCCAGTACTTC

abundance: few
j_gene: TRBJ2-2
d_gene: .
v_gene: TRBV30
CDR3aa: CALTFSNTGELFF
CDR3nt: TGTGCCCTGACCTTTTCGAACACCGGGGAGCTGTTTTTT

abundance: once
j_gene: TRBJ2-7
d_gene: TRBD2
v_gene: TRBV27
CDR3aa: CASSPRTSGDEQYF
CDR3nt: TGTGCCAGCAGTCCGCGGACTAGCGGAGACGAGCAGTACTTC

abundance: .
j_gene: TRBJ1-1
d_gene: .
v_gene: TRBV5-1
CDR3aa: CASSLTSNTEAFF
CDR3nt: TGCGCCAGCAGCTTGACTTCGAACACTGAAGCTTTCTTT

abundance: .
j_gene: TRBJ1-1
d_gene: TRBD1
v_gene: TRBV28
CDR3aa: CASSLTGAENTEAFF
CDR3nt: TGTGCCAGCAGTTTAACAGGGGCCGAGAACACTGAAGCTTTCTTT

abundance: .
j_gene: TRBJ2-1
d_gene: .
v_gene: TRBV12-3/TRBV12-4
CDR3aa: CASSFNPLATPEQYPFSYNEQFF
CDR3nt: TGTGCCAGCAGTTTTAATCCGCTAGCCACCCCCGAGCAGTATCCCTTCTCCTACAATGAGCAGTTCTTC

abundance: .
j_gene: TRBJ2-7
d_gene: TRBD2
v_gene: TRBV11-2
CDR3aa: CASSPLAGVAWGQYF
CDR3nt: TGTGCCAGCAGTCCACTAGCGGGAGTAGCTTGGGGGCAGTACTTC

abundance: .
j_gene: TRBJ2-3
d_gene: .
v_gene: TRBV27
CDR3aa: CASSKADTQYF
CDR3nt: TGTGCCAGCAGTAAGGCAGATACGCAGTATTTT

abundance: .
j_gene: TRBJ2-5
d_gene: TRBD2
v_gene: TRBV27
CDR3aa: CASQREGHTETQYF
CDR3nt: TGTGCCAGCCAGCGGGAGGGCCATACGGAGACCCAGTACTTC

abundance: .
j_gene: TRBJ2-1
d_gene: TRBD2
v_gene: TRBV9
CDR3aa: CASSAGTSGGNEQFF
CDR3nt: TGTGCCAGCAGCGCCGGGACTAGCGGGGGCAATGAGCAGTTCTTC

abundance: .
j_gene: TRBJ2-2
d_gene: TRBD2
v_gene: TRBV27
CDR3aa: CASRLAGGGGELFF
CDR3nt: TGTGCCAGCAGACTAGCGGGAGGGGGAGGGGAGCTGTTTTTT

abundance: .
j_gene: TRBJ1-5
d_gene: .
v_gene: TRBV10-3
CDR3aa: CAISGTDSNQPQHF
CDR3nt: TGTGCCATCAGTGGGACGGATAGCAATCAGCCCCAGCATTTT

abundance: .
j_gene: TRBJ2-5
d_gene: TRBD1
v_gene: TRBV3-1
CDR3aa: CASSAGHRGLGETQYF
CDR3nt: TGTGCCAGCAGCGCAGGACACAGGGGGCTAGGGGAGACCCAGTACTTC

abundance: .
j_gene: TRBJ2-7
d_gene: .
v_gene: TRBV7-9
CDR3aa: CASSPQGSYEQHF
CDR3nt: TGTGCCAGCAGCCCGCAGGGGTCCTACGAGCAGCACTTC

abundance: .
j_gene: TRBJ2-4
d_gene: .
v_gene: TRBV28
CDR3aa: CASSLVSEGTKNIQYF
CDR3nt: TGTGCCAGCAGTTTGGTCAGCGAAGGAACCAAAAACATTCAGTACTTC

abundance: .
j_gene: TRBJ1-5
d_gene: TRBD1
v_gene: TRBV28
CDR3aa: CAGSHHPGQGDQPQHF
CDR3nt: TGTGCCGGCAGCCACCACCCGGGGCAGGGGGATCAGCCCCAGCATTTT

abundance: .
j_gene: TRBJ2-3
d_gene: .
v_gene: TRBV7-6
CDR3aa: CASSLKTVSTDTQYF
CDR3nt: TGTGCCAGCAGCTTAAAAACGGTTAGCACAGATACGCAGTATTTT